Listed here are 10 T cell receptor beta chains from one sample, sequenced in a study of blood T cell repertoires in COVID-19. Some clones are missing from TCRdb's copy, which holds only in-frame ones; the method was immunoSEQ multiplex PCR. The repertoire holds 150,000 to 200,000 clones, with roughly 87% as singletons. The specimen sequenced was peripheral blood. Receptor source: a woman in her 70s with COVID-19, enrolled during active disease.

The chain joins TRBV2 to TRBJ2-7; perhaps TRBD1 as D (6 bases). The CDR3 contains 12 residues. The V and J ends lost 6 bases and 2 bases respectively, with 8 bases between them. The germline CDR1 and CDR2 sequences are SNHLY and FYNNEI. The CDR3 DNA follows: TGTGCCAGCAGCCAGGGGACCTACGAGCAGTACTTC. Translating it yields CASSQGTYEQYF.

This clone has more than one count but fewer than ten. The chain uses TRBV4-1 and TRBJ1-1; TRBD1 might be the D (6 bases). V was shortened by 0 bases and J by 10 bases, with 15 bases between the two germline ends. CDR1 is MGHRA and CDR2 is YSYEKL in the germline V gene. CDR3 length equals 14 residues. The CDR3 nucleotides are TGCGCCAGCAGCCAAGATTTGGGGGCCCGTGGAGCTTTCTTT. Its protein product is CASSQDLGARGAFF.

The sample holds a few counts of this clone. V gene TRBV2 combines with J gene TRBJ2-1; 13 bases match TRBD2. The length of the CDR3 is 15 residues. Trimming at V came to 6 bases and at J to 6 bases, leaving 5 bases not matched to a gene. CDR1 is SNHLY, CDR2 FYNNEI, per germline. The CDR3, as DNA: TGTGCCAGCAGGCGTGGGACTAGCGGGACCAATGAGCAGTTCTTC. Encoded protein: CASRRGTSGTNEQFF. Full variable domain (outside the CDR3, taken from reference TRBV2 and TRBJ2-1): EPEVTQTPSHQVTQMGQEVILRCVPISNHLYFYWYRQILGQKVEFLVSFYNNEISEKSEIFDDQFSVERPDGSNFTLKIRSTKLEDSAMYFCASRRGTSGTNEQFFGPGTRLTVL.

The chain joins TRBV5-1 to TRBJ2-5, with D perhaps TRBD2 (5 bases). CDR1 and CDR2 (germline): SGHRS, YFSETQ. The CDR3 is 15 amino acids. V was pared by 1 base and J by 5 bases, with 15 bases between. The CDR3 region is CASSLRGQEGETQYF. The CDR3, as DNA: TGCGCCAGCAGCTTGAGAGGGCAGGAAGGGGAGACCCAGTACTTC.

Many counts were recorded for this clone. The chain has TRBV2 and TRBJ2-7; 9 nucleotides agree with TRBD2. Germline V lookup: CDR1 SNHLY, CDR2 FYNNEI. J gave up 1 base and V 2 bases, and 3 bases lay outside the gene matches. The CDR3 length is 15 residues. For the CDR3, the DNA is TGTGCCAGCAGTGAAAGTCTAGCGGGGTCCTACGAGCAGTACTTC. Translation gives CASSESLAGSYEQYF.

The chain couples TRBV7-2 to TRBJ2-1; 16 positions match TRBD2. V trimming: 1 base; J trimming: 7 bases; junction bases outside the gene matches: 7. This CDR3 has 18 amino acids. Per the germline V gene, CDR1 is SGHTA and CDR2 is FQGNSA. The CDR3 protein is CASSLVAGTSGRANEQFF. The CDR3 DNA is TGTGCCAGCAGCTTAGTGGCCGGGACTAGCGGGAGGGCAAATGAGCAGTTCTTC.

The CDR3 region is CASSFYTGETEAFF. CDR3 bases: TGTGCCAGCAGTTTCTACACGGGGGAGACTGAAGCTTTCTTT. The chain couples TRBV6-2 or TRBV6-3 to TRBJ1-1; TRBD1 might be the D (5 bases). Trimming cost V 4 bases and J 5 bases, with 14 bases left between them. The CDR3 has 14 residues. Germline V lookup: CDR1 MNHEY, CDR2 SVGEGT.

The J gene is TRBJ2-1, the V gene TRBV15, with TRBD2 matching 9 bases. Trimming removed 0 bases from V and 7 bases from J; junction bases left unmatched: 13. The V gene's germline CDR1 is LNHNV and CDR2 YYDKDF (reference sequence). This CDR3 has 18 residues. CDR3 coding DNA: TGTGCCACCAGCAGAGATTCTGTCGGCGCGGGAGGGTTAAATGAGCAGTTCTTC. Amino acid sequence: CATSRDSVGAGGLNEQFF.

CDR3 sequence: CASSKSFGYTF. In DNA, the CDR3 is TGTGCCAGCAGCAAAAGCTTTGGCTACACCTTC. The chain has TRBV21-1 and TRBJ1-2. TRBV21-1 is marked as a pseudogene. The CDR3 sequence is 11 residues long.

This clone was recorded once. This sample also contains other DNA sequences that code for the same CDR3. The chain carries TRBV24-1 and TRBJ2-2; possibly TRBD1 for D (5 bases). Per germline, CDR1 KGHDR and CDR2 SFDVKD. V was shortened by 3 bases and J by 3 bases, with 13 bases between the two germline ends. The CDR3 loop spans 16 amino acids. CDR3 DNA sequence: TGTGCCACCAGTGATACCCGGCAGGGCGACACCGGGGAGCTGTTTTTT. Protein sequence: CATSDTRQGDTGELFF.